Presented here are 19 T cell receptor beta chains from one specimen sequenced in a study of identical twins. TCRdb redid the calling of the 5' RACE reads with MiXCR, one entry per CDR3 protein. The data hold approximately 350,000 distinct CDR3 sequences, with 9% to 15% observed a single time. These sequences were also reported in another study, on yellow fever vaccine responses in identical twins.

The sample comprised CD8+ T cells sorted from blood. Receptor source: a woman aged 18-29 years in good health.

In this sample, this clonotype turned up a few times. The chain couples TRBV28 to TRBJ1-2; maybe TRBD1 (6 bases). The CDR3 sequence is 15 residues long. Germline V gene sequence: CDR1 MDHEN, CDR2 SYDVKM. V was shortened by 9 bases and J by 4 bases, with 21 bases between the two germline ends. CDR3: CASRSGTTTTYGYTF. The CDR3 DNA follows: TGTGCCAGTAGATCTGGGACAACGACAACCTATGGCTACACCTTC.

The rearrangement joins TRBV6-1 to TRBJ2-7, with 7 bases lining up with TRBD1. The V gene end was trimmed by 5 bases and the J gene end by 2 bases; junction bases not matched to a gene: 3. Germline CDR1 MNHNS, CDR2 SASEGT. This CDR3 is built from 13 residues. CDR3 in amino acids: CASSQGGPYEQYV. The CDR3 DNA sequence: TGTGCCAGCAGTCAAGGGGGCCCCTACGAGCAGTACGTC.

This clonotype has a handful of counts. V is TRBV29-1 and J is TRBJ1-1; no clear D. The germline V gene has CDR1 SQVTM and CDR2 ANQGSEA. V dropped 4 bases and J dropped 2 bases, with 11 bases sitting between them. The CDR3 is 13 amino acids. The CDR3 nucleotides read TGCAGCGTTGTAGGAGGAGGAAACACTGAAGCTTTCTTT. Protein sequence: CSVVGGGNTEAFF.

V gene TRBV18 combines with J gene TRBJ2-7; weak D call: TRBD2 (6 bases). CDR3 length: 14 amino acids. CDR1 is KGHSH and CDR2 is LQKENI in the germline V gene. V was trimmed by 1 base and J by 2 bases, leaving 9 bases between them. DNA of the CDR3: TGTGCCAGCTCACCACGTAGCGGAACCTACGAGCAGTACGTC. Its protein product is CASSPRSGTYEQYV.

This chain connects TRBV6-2 or TRBV6-3 to TRBJ2-5; 9 bases align to TRBD2. V was clipped by 0 bases and J by 1 base; unmatched bases: 3. The CDR3 loop spans 16 amino acids. Germline V lookup: CDR1 MNHEY, CDR2 SVGEGT. DNA for the CDR3: TGTGCCAGCAGTTACTCGATTAGCGGGAGCCAAGAGACCCAGTACTTC. This gives the protein CASSYSISGSQETQYF.

This sequence joins TRBV7-8 and TRBJ2-3; TRBD1 or TRBD2 may be the D gene (5 bases each). Trimming took off 2 bases at V and 4 bases at J, with 16 bases between the two ends. This CDR3 is built from 16 residues. Looked up from germline, CDR1 is SGHVS and CDR2 is FQNEAQ. The CDR3 nucleotides are TGTGCCAGCAGCTTAATTATGGGGACCCCATCAGATACGCAGTATTTT. Its translation: CASSLIMGTPSDTQYF.

The sample holds a few counts of this clonotype. The chain combines TRBV24-1 with TRBJ2-2, with TRBD1 matching 7 bases. CDR3 size: 18 residues. Germline assignment: CDR1 KGHDR and CDR2 SFDVKD. V gave up 4 bases and J gave up 4 bases; unmatched junction bases: 14. CDR3 loop: CATSDHPDRAPFTGELFF. The DNA for the CDR3 is TGTGCCACCAGTGACCACCCAGACAGGGCCCCTTTCACCGGGGAGCTGTTTTTT.

There are a few counts of this clonotype. The V and J genes are TRBV9 and TRBJ2-5; 11 bases line up with TRBD2. V shed 1 base, J shed 5 bases, and the junction held 10 bases outside the gene matches. Per germline, CDR1 SGDLS and CDR2 YYNGEE. CDR3 size: 17 residues. The CDR3 is CASSVFGTSGGGETQYF. The CDR3 DNA follows: TGTGCCAGCAGCGTATTCGGAACTAGCGGGGGCGGTGAGACCCAGTACTTC.

This clonotype has a handful of counts. The V call is TRBV7-8, the J call TRBJ2-7; D is perhaps TRBD2 (6 bases). V shed 4 bases and J shed 3 bases, with 13 bases lying between them. This CDR3 contains 14 residues. The V gene's germline CDR1 is SGHVS and CDR2 FQNEAQ. The CDR3 here is CASSWPGLVYEQYF. The CDR3 nucleotides are TGTGCCAGCAGCTGGCCGGGACTTGTCTACGAGCAGTACTTC.

This clonotype appeared a few times. The chain recombines TRBV6-6 with TRBJ2-1, with unresolved D. Trimming shortened V by 6 bases and J by 12 bases, and 12 bases separated the two germline ends. The CDR3 has 11 residues. Per germline, CDR1 MNHNY and CDR2 SVGAGI (reference sequence). The CDR3 region has the DNA TGTGCCAGCAGCTCCCGATTTGGGCAGTTCTTC. This sequence encodes CASSSRFGQFF.

This clonotype was seen a few times. The chain couples TRBV29-1 to TRBJ2-1; TRBD2 matches 9 bases. V dropped 2 bases and J dropped 4; count of bases not matched to a gene: 6. This CDR3 has 15 amino acids. In germline, CDR1 is SQVTM, CDR2 ANQGSEA. CDR3 region: CSVEPPSGIYNEQFF. CDR3 coding DNA: TGCAGCGTTGAACCCCCTAGCGGGATTTACAATGAGCAGTTCTTC.

This chain links TRBV11-2 with TRBJ2-1; D is undetermined. Germline loops: CDR1 SGHAT, CDR2 FQNNGV. There are 12 residues in the CDR3. Trimming cost V 1 base and J 8 bases, with 6 bases left between them. CDR3 nucleotide sequence: TGTGCCAGCAGCTTAGTGGAGTATGAGCAGTTCTTC. Translating gives CASSLVEYEQFF.

The V gene is TRBV14, the J gene TRBJ2-7; 7 nucleotides line up with TRBD1. This CDR3 contains 13 residues. With V trimmed by 0 bases and J by 4 bases, 0 bases remained unmatched. From germline, CDR1 is SGHDN and CDR2 FVKESK. CDR3 region: CASSQETGYEQYV. The CDR3 bases are TGTGCCAGCAGCCAAGAGACAGGGTACGAGCAGTACGTC.

This clonotype was picked up a small number of times. The chain joins TRBV7-9 to TRBJ1-2; 7 bases map to TRBD1. V lost 5 bases, J lost 6 bases, and 6 bases stayed unmatched. The CDR3 runs 13 residues. Per the germline V gene, CDR1 is SEHNR and CDR2 is FQNEAQ (reference sequence). CDR3 in DNA: TGTGCCAGCAGCGGGGGGACAGAAGATGGCTACACCTTC. Residues: CASSGGTEDGYTF.

This clonotype was seen more than once but under ten times. The chain joins TRBV12-3 or TRBV12-4 to TRBJ2-5, with a tentative D call TRBD2 (7 bases). V dropped 8 bases and J dropped 5 bases, with 18 bases sitting between them. The length of the CDR3 is 14 residues. The DNA for the CDR3 is TGTGCCAGCGGCGAGGGGGGGCCGTTTGAGACCCAGTACTTC. The encoded protein is CASGEGGPFETQYF.

The sample holds many counts of this clonotype. J is TRBJ2-1 and V is TRBV7-6; 11 bases line up with TRBD2. CDR3 size: 16 residues. Germline CDR1 reads SGHVS; CDR2 reads FNYEAQ. The V and J ends lost 1 base and 4 bases, in that order; junction bases with no gene match: 3. CDR3 DNA: TGTGCCAGCAGCTTAGGGCTAGCGGGGGGATACAATGAGCAGTTCTTC. This codes for CASSLGLAGGYNEQFF.

This clonotype was observed a handful of times. The V call is TRBV5-4, the J call TRBJ1-6; D is perhaps TRBD1 (5 bases). This CDR3 spans 15 amino acids. With 3 bases removed from V and 7 bases from J, the gap between germline ends came to 14 bases. In germline, CDR1 is SGHNT, CDR2 YYREEE (reference sequence). The CDR3: CASSWGRTLNSPLHF. The CDR3 nucleotides read TGTGCCAGCAGCTGGGGACGGACACTGAATTCACCCCTCCACTTT.

The rearrangement links TRBV28 to TRBJ2-3; 9 bases align to TRBD2. The germline gives CDR1 MDHEN, CDR2 SYDVKM. V shed 2 bases, J shed 1 base, and the junction held 7 bases outside the gene matches. This CDR3 comprises 17 residues. CDR3 sequence reads: CASSLRLASGGTDTQYF. The CDR3 DNA is TGTGCCAGCAGTTTAAGGTTAGCTAGCGGGGGCACAGATACGCAGTATTTT.

V usage is TRBV19 and J usage is TRBJ2-6; D ambiguous. The CDR3 is made up of 14 amino acids. Germline-derived CDR1 and CDR2 are LNHDA and SQIVND (reference sequence). The V gene lost 3 bases and the J gene lost 0 bases, with 3 bases spanning the gap. CDR3 nucleotide sequence: TGTGCCAGTAGTATTCTCTCTGGGGCCAACGTCCTGACTTTC. This codes for CASSILSGANVLTF.